These 26 T cell receptor beta chains originate from one sample sequenced in a study of T cell clonality in common variable immunodeficiency (dated by TCRdb to the mid-2010s). To prepare the library, the immunoSEQ multiplex PCR assay was applied. The source is immuneACCESS, and TCRdb retained only in-frame sequences with V and J called. Part of the clones is not carried over; for the studies checked, unresolved V genes explain less than half of this, and the remainder is unexplained. The table puts tens of thousands of clones in this sample, none counted just once. The ten largest make up 2.8% of the sample. The sequencing input was peripheral blood mononuclear cells. These receptors were collected from a person between 18 and 75 years old in good health.

This clone was seen repeatedly, ten times or more. The read gets to within 3 residues of the CDR3 end, and the germline J gene fills in the rest. J is TRBJ1-2 and V is TRBV4-1; tentatively, D is TRBD1 (5 bases). The CDR3 loop spans 16 amino acids. Trimming left V 0 bases short and J 4 bases short, with 15 bases between. The germline V gene has CDR1 MGHRA and CDR2 YSYEKL. CDR3 DNA, as far as it was read: TGCGCCAGCAGCCAAGAATGGGGCACCCGTCTCTATGGC. Protein: CASSQEWGTRLYG. The full CDR3 protein is CASSQEWGTRLYGYTF.

Points on this clone: The read is 3 residues too short to cover the CDR3 end, so that end is filled in from the germline J gene. The V and J genes are TRBV11-2 and TRBJ1-1; the D is unclear. The CDR3 is 13 amino acids. Deletions cut 5 bases from V and 1 base from J, with 8 bases between. The germline V gene has CDR1 SGHAT and CDR2 FQNNGV. CDR3 region: CASSPYRNTEAFF. CDR3 DNA, as far as it was read: TGTGCCAGCAGCCCCTACAGGAACACTGAA.

This clone showed up just a few times. The CDR3 is cut off 3 residues early in the read; its end comes from the germline J gene. V usage is TRBV2 and J usage is TRBJ2-3; 7 bases match TRBD2. Germline CDR1 reads SNHLY; CDR2 reads FYNNEI. The length of the CDR3 is 14 residues. The CDR3 reads CASSDLGGIETQYF. The sequenced part of the CDR3 DNA is TGTGCCAGCAGTGATCTCGGGGGGATAGAGACG. Full variable domain (remainder filled in from reference TRBV2 and TRBJ2-3): EPEVTQTPSHQVTQMGQEVILRCVPISNHLYFYWYRQILGQKVEFLVSFYNNEISEKSEIFDDQFSVERPDGSNFTLKIRSTKLEDSAMYFCASSDLGGIETQYFGPGTRLTVL.

As to this clone: The missing CDR3 end, 3 residues past where the read stops, is filled in from the germline J gene. This sequence joins TRBV19 and TRBJ2-7; D possibly corresponds to TRBD2 (5 bases). The ends were cut back, 10 bases at V and 5 bases at J, with 12 bases in the middle. Germline CDR1 LNHDA, CDR2 SQIVND (reference sequence). The CDR3 runs 11 residues. The covered CDR3 bases are TGTGCCACCAATTTCGGGGACGAG. Encoded protein: CATNFGDE. The whole CDR3 protein reads CATNFGDEQYF.

The sample holds many counts of this clone. The read ends 3 residues early relative to the CDR3; the germline J gene fills the gap. The V gene is TRBV18, the J gene TRBJ1-2; 12 positions agree with TRBD1. The CDR3 contains 16 residues. CDR1 and CDR2 from the germline V gene are KGHSH and LQKENI. Germline trimming cut 6 bases from V and 4 bases from J; bases unmatched to any gene: 9. The CDR3 sequence is CASSLPGQGAVYGYTF. The covered CDR3 bases are TGTGCCAGCTCTCTACCGGGACAGGGGGCCGTCTATGGC.

This clone was recorded many times. The CDR3: CSARGTVFYGYTF. The sequenced CDR3 bases are TGCAGTGCTAGAGGGACAGTCTTCTATGGC. This sequence joins TRBV20-1 and TRBJ1-2, with D possibly being TRBD1 (6 bases). The read halts 3 residues ahead of the CDR3 end, with the missing end drawn from the germline J gene. The CDR3 has 13 amino acids. CDR1 is DFQATT, CDR2 SNEGSKA, per germline (reference sequence). V gave up 1 base and J gave up 4 bases, with 10 bases separating them.

This clone was observed many times. With the read ending 3 residues before the CDR3 end, the germline J gene is used to fill in that end. The rearrangement uses TRBV18 and TRBJ2-7; D remains unclear. In germline, CDR1 is KGHSH, CDR2 LQKENI. The CDR3 length is 13 residues. V was trimmed by 3 bases and J by 0 bases, leaving 6 bases between them. CDR3 protein: CASSPPDSYEQYF. CDR3 DNA, as far as it was read: TGTGCCAGCTCACCTCCAGACTCCTACGAG. Full variable domain (missing parts from reference TRBV18 and TRBJ2-7): NAGVMQNPRHLVRRRGQEARLRCSPMKGHSHVYWYRQLPEEGLKFMVYLQKENIIDESGMPKERFSAEFPKEGPSILRIQQVVRGDSAAYFCASSPPDSYEQYFGPGTRLTVT.

This clone was seen many times. The CDR3 is CSANPGTGSGNTIYF. The covered CDR3 bases are TGCAGTGCTAACCCCGGGACAGGGTCCGGAAACACC. The rearrangement links TRBV20-1 to TRBJ1-3; TRBD1 aligns across 9 bases. The read finishes 3 residues shy of the CDR3 end, and the germline J gene is used to complete it. This CDR3 has 15 residues. The germline CDR1 and CDR2 sequences are DFQATT and SNEGSKA (reference sequence). Unmatched junction bases numbered 8, after V lost 4 bases and J lost 4 bases.

This clone appeared many times. The sequenced fragment ends 3 residues before the CDR3 boundary, so the rest is inferred from the germline J gene. The rearrangement links TRBV7-9 to TRBJ2-3; D perhaps matches TRBD2 (5 bases). Trimming pared 3 bases from V and 5 bases from J, leaving 12 bases between. The length of the CDR3 is 14 residues. Looked up from germline, CDR1 is SEHNR and CDR2 is FQNEAQ (reference sequence). CDR3 sequence reads: CASSLTTPQDTQYF. The CDR3 bases that were read are TGTGCCAGCAGCTTGACTACCCCACAAGATACG.

This clone was seen at least ten times. The CDR3 end falls 3 residues outside the read, so it is completed with the germline J gene. The chain employs TRBV7-9 and TRBJ1-2, with D possibly matching TRBD1 (6 bases). Trimming stripped 1 base from V and 7 bases from J, with 16 bases between. Germline CDR1 reads SEHNR; CDR2 reads FQNEAQ (reference sequence). The length of the CDR3 is 15 residues. Partial CDR3 DNA: TGTGCCAGCAGCTTAGAGGCACAGGGTAGTAGTGGC. Its translation: CASSLEAQGSSG. The entire CDR3 reads CASSLEAQGSSGYTF.

This clone was observed many times. The CDR3 reads CASSRPAGAGGTGELFF. CDR3 DNA (partial): TGCGCCAGCAGCCGCCCGGCGGGGGCCGGAGGCACCGGGGAG. The gene calls are TRBV4-1 and TRBJ2-2, with a possible D match to TRBD2 (7 bases). The DNA ends 3 residues before the CDR3 does, and the rest of the CDR3 is filled in from the germline J gene. V dropped 4 bases and J dropped 4 bases, with 19 bases sitting between them. Germline V lookup: CDR1 MGHRA, CDR2 YSYEKL. This CDR3 is built from 17 residues.

This clone was counted between two and nine times. The read comes to an end 3 residues before the CDR3 does, leaving the germline J gene to fill in the end. This chain connects TRBV11-2 to TRBJ1-4, with D perhaps TRBD1 (6 bases). CDR1 is SGHAT, CDR2 FQNNGV, per germline. V lost 7 bases to trimming and J lost 7 bases, with 19 bases between them. The CDR3 runs 15 residues. The part of the CDR3 DNA that was read is TGTGCCAGCACCCCGAAAGGGGGTTTTGGTGAAAAA. This sequence encodes CASTPKGGFGEK. The CDR3 in its entirety is CASTPKGGFGEKLFF.

Ten or more counts support this clone. From the germline J gene comes the end of the CDR3, since the read stops 3 residues before it. The J gene is TRBJ2-7, the V gene TRBV19, with 9 bases aligning to TRBD2. Per the germline V gene, CDR1 is LNHDA and CDR2 is SQIVND (reference sequence). V lost 3 bases to trimming and J lost 2 bases; unmatched junction nucleotides: 11. The CDR3 contains 17 residues. CDR3 region: CASSILTNSGRTYEQYF. CDR3 DNA (partial): TGTGCCAGTAGTATCTTAACCAATAGCGGGAGAACCTACGAG.

In its sample, this clone was seen many times. The CDR3 extends 3 residues past the end of the read, so its final part is completed from the germline J gene. The chain combines TRBV12-3 or TRBV12-4 with TRBJ2-7; 11 bases agree with TRBD2. The CDR3 consists of 18 residues. The V and J ends lost 2 bases and 0 bases, in that order; junction bases with no gene match: 9. This CDR3 reads CASSLRTSGRLNSYEQYF. Partial CDR3 DNA: TGTGCCAGCAGTTTAAGGACTAGCGGGCGTCTGAACTCCTACGAG.

This clone was recorded many times. The CDR3 end is not reached by the read, which stops 3 residues before it; the germline J gene fills it in. The gene calls are TRBV30 and TRBJ1-2; 8 bases are a match to TRBD1. The CDR3 totals 17 residues. Trimming took 1 base from V and 2 from J; bases not matched to a gene: 12. Per germline, CDR1 GTSNPN and CDR2 SVGIG (reference sequence). The covered CDR3 bases are TGTGCCTGGAGTGGGACAGGGCCAAAAAAATGGAACTATGGC. Protein product: CAWSGTGPKKWNYG. In full, the CDR3 reads CAWSGTGPKKWNYGYTF. Full variable domain (missing parts from reference TRBV30 and TRBJ1-2): SQTIHQWPATLVQPVGSPLSLECTVEGTSNPNLYWYRQAAGRGLQLLFYSVGIGQISSEVPQNLSASRPQDRQFILSSKKLLLSDSGFYLCAWSGTGPKKWNYGYTFGSGTRLTVV.

The table lists this clone with many counts. The read ends 3 residues early relative to the CDR3; the germline J gene fills the gap. This chain joins TRBV5-1 and TRBJ1-2; 7 bases map to TRBD1. Germline-derived CDR1 and CDR2 are SGHRS and YFSETQ. The CDR3 totals 14 residues. The junction had 6 bases not matched to a gene; V was cut back by 1 base and J by 6 bases. The CDR3 DNA, read in part, is TGCGCCAGCAGCTTGAGAGAGACAGGGAATGGC. Translating gives CASSLRETGNG. The complete CDR3 reads CASSLRETGNGYTF. Based on the CDR3 plus reference TRBV5-1 and TRBJ1-2, the full variable domain is KAGVTQTPRYLIKTRGQQVTLSCSPISGHRSVSWYQQTPGQGLQFLFEYFSETQRNKGNFPGRFSGRQFSNSRSEMNVSTLELGDSALYLCASSLRETGNGYTFGSGTRLTVV.

In its sample, this clone was seen many times. Read data end 3 residues before the CDR3 end; the end is taken from the germline J gene. V usage is TRBV20-1 and J usage is TRBJ2-7; TRBD2 agrees at 10 bases. The length of the CDR3 is 15 residues. The V and J ends lost 4 bases and 3 bases, in that order; junction bases with no gene match: 9. Germline V gene data show CDR1 as DFQATT and CDR2 as SNEGSKA (reference sequence). The CDR3 here is CSAIRPSGSHYEQYF. The sequenced CDR3 bases are TGCAGTGCTATTCGACCTAGCGGGAGCCACTACGAG.

In its sample, this clone was seen many times. The read comes to an end 3 residues before the CDR3 does, leaving the germline J gene to fill in the end. This sequence joins TRBV7-9 and TRBJ2-3, with a weak D call TRBD1 (5 bases). The V and J ends lost 5 bases and 2 bases respectively, with 11 bases between them. The CDR3 has 14 amino acids. Germline lookup yields CDR1 SEHNR and CDR2 FQNEAQ (reference sequence). The part of the CDR3 DNA that was read is TGTGCCAGCAGCCGTCAGGGATCCACAGATACG. Residues: CASSRQGSTDT. From start to end, the CDR3 is CASSRQGSTDTQYF.

This clone was seen a few times. The read ends 3 residues shy of where the CDR3 ends; the end is completed using the germline J gene. The chain has TRBV2 and TRBJ2-3; D is unresolved. From germline, CDR1 is SNHLY and CDR2 FYNNEI. The CDR3 sequence is 11 residues long. CDR3 bases read: TGTGCCAGCAGTGCGGCGGAGACG. Its translation is CASSAAET. The CDR3 in its entirety is CASSAAETQYF.

This clone was picked up a small number of times. Read data end 3 residues before the CDR3 end; the end is taken from the germline J gene. This sequence joins TRBV18 and TRBJ1-5, with D perhaps TRBD1 (6 bases). Germline CDR1 reads KGHSH; CDR2 reads LQKENI. This CDR3 has 15 amino acids. The chain's CDR3 is CASSKLAGGSDPQHF. The DNA read from the CDR3 is TGTGCCAGCTCAAAACTAGCGGGGGGCTCAGATCCC.

This clone occurred a few times. Read data end 3 residues before the CDR3 end; the end is taken from the germline J gene. The gene calls are TRBV19 and TRBJ2-4, with D possibly TRBD1 on 5 matching bases. The CDR3 covers 12 residues. CDR1 and CDR2 from the germline V gene are LNHDA and SQIVND (reference sequence). The CDR3 loop is CASSIEGVGQYF. The covered CDR3 bases are TGTGCCAGTAGTATAGAAGGGGTTGGT.

This clone was recorded a few times. The sequenced fragment ends 3 residues before the CDR3 boundary, so the rest is inferred from the germline J gene. V usage is TRBV5-1 and J usage is TRBJ1-2; 8 bases match TRBD1. Germline-derived CDR1 and CDR2 are SGHRS and YFSETQ. This CDR3 contains 16 residues. CDR3 protein: CASSSGQGTSTDTYTF. The DNA read from the CDR3 is TGCGCCAGCAGCTCCGGACAGGGTACCAGTACAGATACC.

As to this clone: The CDR3 end lies 3 residues beyond the end of the read and is filled in from the germline J gene. This chain connects TRBV6-4 to TRBJ2-1, with 8 bases that match TRBD2. Germline CDR1 and CDR2: MRHNA and SNTAGT. The CDR3 runs to 14 residues. With V trimmed by 3 bases and J by 9 bases, 7 bases remained unmatched. The CDR3 loop is CASSETSGGSEQFF. The sequenced part of the CDR3 DNA is TGTGCCAGCAGTGAAACTAGCGGTGGGAGTGAG.

This clone has at least ten counts. The DNA ends 3 residues before the CDR3 does, and the rest of the CDR3 is filled in from the germline J gene. The chain carries TRBV20-1 and TRBJ2-3; the match to TRBD2 covers 9 bases. The V gene end was trimmed by 2 bases and the J gene end by 6 bases; junction bases not matched to a gene: 9. The germline V gene encodes CDR1 DFQATT and CDR2 SNEGSKA (reference sequence). CDR3 size: 15 residues. The sequenced part of the CDR3 DNA is TGCAGTGCTAGATACGGGACTAGCAGGGGGGATACG. Its protein product is CSARYGTSRGDT. The whole CDR3 sequence is CSARYGTSRGDTQYF.

This clone was observed many times. CDR3 sequence reads: CASSIGTGVGDTQYF. Partial CDR3 DNA: TGTGCCAGTAGTATAGGGACAGGGGTGGGAGATACG. V usage is TRBV19 and J usage is TRBJ2-3, with TRBD1 matching over 9 bases. The read gets to within 3 residues of the CDR3 end, and the germline J gene fills in the rest. The CDR3 is made up of 15 amino acids. The germline gives CDR1 LNHDA, CDR2 SQIVND (reference sequence). V was clipped by 1 base and J by 5 bases; unmatched bases: 4.

This clone was recorded many times. The CDR3 end falls 3 residues outside the read, so it is completed with the germline J gene. The chain is built from TRBV20-1 and TRBJ1-3; tentative D call: TRBD1 (6 bases). V gave up 5 bases and J gave up 0 bases, with 14 bases separating them. The CDR3 runs 15 residues. Germline CDR1 is DFQATT and CDR2 is SNEGSKA (reference sequence). The CDR3 loop reads CSARSPTGSGNTIYF. Incomplete CDR3 DNA: TGCAGTGCTCGTTCACCGACAGGCTCTGGAAACACC.